The clone carrying this TCR beta chain was recorded at least ten times. Its antigen is not known. The germline V and J ends were trimmed by 7 bases and 7 bases, with 17 bases remaining between them. The CDR3 is 13 amino acids. CDR1 and CDR2 (germline): DFQATT, SNEGSKA (reference sequence). One entry per CDR3 protein, called by TCRdb with MiXCR from the RT-PCR reads. Found here are roughly 780,000 distinct CDR3 sequences, around 20% of them singletons; the top ten hold approximately 11%. The data originate from a study of response to subunit inactivated influenza vaccine. Study-level results: Only a handful of new T cells, the authors suggested, are recruited with each seasonal influenza vaccination.

The receptor was derived from a man in his fifties who received an inactivated influenza vaccine. The sample here was PBMCs from blood, taken more than 4 days after vaccination. The rearrangement links TRBV20-1 to TRBJ1-5; D is possibly TRBD1 (5 bases). In DNA form, the CDR3 reads TGCAGTGGGTGGCCCGGGGGAAGACAGCCCCAGCATTTT. Amino acid sequence: CSGWPGGRQPQHF.